The subject of this entry is one TCR beta chain. The treatment: randomized to nivolumab then ipilimumab (arm A) or the reverse (arm B). Patients had received no earlier DNA-damaging chemotherapy. Live CD3+CD8+ CD19− CD56− cells were sorted from PBMCs. V lost 5 bases to trimming and J lost 0 bases; unmatched junction nucleotides: 7. The germline V gene has CDR1 LNHNV and CDR2 YYDKDF (reference sequence). This CDR3 region has 15 residues. This sample stems from a study of sequential checkpoint blockade in melanoma. At the level of the study: Randomization was 1:1 between first-line nivolumab→ipilimumab and ipilimumab→nivolumab.

Sequencing used immunoSEQ multiplex PCR; TCRdb keeps in-frame clones, though not all of them. The data hold around 18,000 clones, with around 76% observed a single time. Sample: CD8+ T cells sorted from blood (inferred from file names), taken from a patient given nivolumab and ipilimumab in sequence. The clonotype was recovered from a human donor with melanoma. The V and J genes are TRBV15 and TRBJ2-7, with TRBD1 matching 7 bases. The CDR3 DNA is TGTGCCACCAGCTCTCCTCGGACAGGCTCCTACGAGCAGTACTTC. Protein sequence: CATSSPRTGSYEQYF.